This T cell receptor (beta chain) was observed in a study of spatial heterogeneity in lung cancer. In its sample, this clonotype was seen a few times. V was pared by 0 bases and J by 10 bases, with 7 bases between. The CDR3 runs to 12 residues. CDR1 and CDR2 from the germline V gene are LGHNA and YNFKEQ. The time point denotes: sample taken at primary tumor resection. Whole RNA came from tumor, nontumor lung or frozen PBMC and was sequenced without being sorted. TCRdb re-analysed the 5' RACE reads in MiXCR, keeping a single row per CDR3 protein. The sample includes some 100,000 distinct CDR3 sequences, over 8.5% seen only once; the top ten take 6% to 7.5%.

This receptor was identified in a male donor with early-stage non-small cell lung cancer. V and J are TRBV4-2 and TRBJ2-1; D uncertain. The sequencing here drew on PBMCs, taken at surgery. The CDR3 DNA reads TGTGCCAGCAGCCAAGATTTGAGGGAGCAGTTCTTC. Its translation: CASSQDLREQFF.